This TCR beta chain is from a study of a mutant IDH1 vaccine in newly diagnosed glioma. Study overall: Vaccination of patients was performed eight times, in weeks 1, 3, 5, 7, 11, 15, 19 and 23. The study started vaccination 4-6 weeks after radiotherapy alone, or with temozolomide cycles. The treated population exhibited a male proportion of approximately 62%, a female proportion of about 38%, and a mean age of 40.4 years. Study-wide points: No link was apparently found between pseudoprogression and changes in top peripheral T cell clonotypes.

With 3 bases removed from V and 3 bases from J, the gap between germline ends came to 11 bases. Germline V gene sequence: CDR1 PRHDT, CDR2 FYEKMQ (reference sequence). The CDR3 has 14 amino acids. The time point denotes: week 11, during vaccination. Doses of 300 ug of mutant IDH1 20-mer peptide were given with topical imiquimod. TCRdb keeps only in-frame clones here, not all; method: immunoSEQ multiplex PCR. The sample includes fewer than 150,000 clones, roughly 90% of them seen just once. A note on this clone: Its target is not known.

The chain carries TRBV13 and TRBJ1-2, with a weak D call TRBD1 (5 bases). The source material was PBMCs, sampled from a glioma patient whose treatment included an IDH1 peptide vaccine. This TCR was recovered from a woman in her forties or fifties with glioma. The CDR3 sequence: CASSFRGVDYGYTF. The DNA for the CDR3 is TGTGCCAGCAGCTTCCGGGGGGTTGACTATGGCTACACCTTC.